A single T cell receptor beta chain is shown here with its context. The antigen remains undetermined. Assay: immunoSEQ multiplex PCR; the TCRdb copy retains only in-frame clones and omits some. The sample holds over 65,000 clones; around 93% are singletons and the top ten take 7.6%. The data were taken from a study of graft-versus-host responses after intestinal transplantation. Looking at the study overall: Anti-thymocyte globulin induction, then tacrolimus and steroids for two to four years, went to all recipients.

The study's findings and limits: GvH clones were found in recipient marrow; some appeared first in ileum or blood. Maximum circulating GvH clone levels tracked with early post-transplant HvG decreases. Patients who carried graft-donor T cell macrochimerism also had high graft-versus-host to host-versus-graft clonal ratios in their allografts.

CDR3 length: 15 amino acids. The ends were cut back, 6 bases at V and 4 bases at J, with 15 bases in the middle. In germline, CDR1 is MNHEY, CDR2 SMNVEV (reference sequence). Here the sequenced sample was unstimulated CD8+ T cells sorted from spleen or lymph node cells, taken before transplant. The V call is TRBV27, the J call TRBJ2-2; D unclear. This receptor was identified in a human donor who was the organ donor for an intestinal transplant. The DNA for the CDR3 is TGTGCCAGCAGACGCGTCCTGGATGGCACCGGGGAGCTGTTTTTT. It translates to CASRRVLDGTGELFF.